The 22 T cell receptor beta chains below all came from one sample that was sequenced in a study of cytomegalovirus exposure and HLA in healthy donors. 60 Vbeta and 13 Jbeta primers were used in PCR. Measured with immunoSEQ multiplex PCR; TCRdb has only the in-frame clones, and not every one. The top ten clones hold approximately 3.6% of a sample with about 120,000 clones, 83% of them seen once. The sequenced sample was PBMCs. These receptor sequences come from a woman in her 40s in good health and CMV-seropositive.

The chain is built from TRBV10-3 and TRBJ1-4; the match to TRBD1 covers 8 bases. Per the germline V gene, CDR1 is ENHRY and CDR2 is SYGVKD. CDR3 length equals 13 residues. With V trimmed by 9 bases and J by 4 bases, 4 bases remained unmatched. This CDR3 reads CAIQGAGNEKLFF. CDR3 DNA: TGTGCCATTCAGGGGGCTGGTAATGAAAAACTGTTTTTT.

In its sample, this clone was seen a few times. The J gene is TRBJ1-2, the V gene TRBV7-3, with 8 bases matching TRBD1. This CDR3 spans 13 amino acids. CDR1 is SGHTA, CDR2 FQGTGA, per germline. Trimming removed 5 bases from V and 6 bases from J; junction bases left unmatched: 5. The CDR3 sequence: CASSVSGGDGYTF. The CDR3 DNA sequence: TGTGCCAGCAGCGTTTCAGGGGGCGATGGCTACACCTTC. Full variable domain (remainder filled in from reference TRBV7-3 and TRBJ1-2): GAGVSQTPSNKVTEKGKYVELRCDPISGHTALYWYRQSLGQGPEFLIYFQGTGAADDSGLPNDRFFAVRPEGSVSTLKIQRTERGDSAVYLCASSVSGGDGYTFGSGTRLTVV.

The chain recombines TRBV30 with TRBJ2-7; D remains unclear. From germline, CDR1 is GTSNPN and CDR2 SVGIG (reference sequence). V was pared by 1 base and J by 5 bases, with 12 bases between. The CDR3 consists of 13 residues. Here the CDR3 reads CAWSGVGSDEQYF. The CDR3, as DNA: TGTGCCTGGAGTGGAGTTGGTTCGGACGAGCAGTACTTC.

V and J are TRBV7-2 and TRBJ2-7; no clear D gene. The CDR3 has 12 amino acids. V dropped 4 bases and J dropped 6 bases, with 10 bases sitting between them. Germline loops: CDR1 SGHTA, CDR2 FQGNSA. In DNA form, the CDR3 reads TGTGCCAGCAGCTCACGGTCTGGCGAGCAGTACTTC. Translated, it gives CASSSRSGEQYF.

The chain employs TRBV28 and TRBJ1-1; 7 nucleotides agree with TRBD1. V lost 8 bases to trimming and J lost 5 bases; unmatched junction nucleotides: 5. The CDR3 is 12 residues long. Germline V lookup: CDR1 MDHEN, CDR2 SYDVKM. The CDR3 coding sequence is TGTGCCAGCGCCCAGGGGGTTACTGAAGCTTTCTTT. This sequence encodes CASAQGVTEAFF.

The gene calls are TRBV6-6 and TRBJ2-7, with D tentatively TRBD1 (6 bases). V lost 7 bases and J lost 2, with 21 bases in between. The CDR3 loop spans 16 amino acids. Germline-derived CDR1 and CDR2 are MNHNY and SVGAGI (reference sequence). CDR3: CASTERQAYQTYEQYF. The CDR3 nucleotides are TGTGCCAGCACCGAGAGACAGGCTTACCAGACCTACGAGCAGTACTTC.

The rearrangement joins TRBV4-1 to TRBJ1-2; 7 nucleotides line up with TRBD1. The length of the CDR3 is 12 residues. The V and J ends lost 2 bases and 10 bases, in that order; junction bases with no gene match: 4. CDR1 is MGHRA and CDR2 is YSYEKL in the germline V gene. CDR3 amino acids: CASSQRQGYYTF. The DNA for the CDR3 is TGCGCCAGCAGCCAACGACAGGGCTACTACACCTTC.

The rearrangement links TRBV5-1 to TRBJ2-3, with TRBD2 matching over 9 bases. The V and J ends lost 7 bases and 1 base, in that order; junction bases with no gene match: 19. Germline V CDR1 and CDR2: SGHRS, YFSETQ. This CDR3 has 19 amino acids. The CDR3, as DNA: TGCGCCAGCTCTCCCCGCGGACTAGCGCAGGGGGGGGGCACAGATACGCAGTATTTT. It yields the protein CASSPRGLAQGGGTDTQYF.

CDR3 amino acids: CASRFDRAKNTGELFF. The CDR3, as DNA: TGTGCCAGTAGGTTCGACAGGGCGAAAAACACCGGGGAGCTGTTTTTT. V usage is TRBV19 and J usage is TRBJ2-2; 7 bases are a match to TRBD1. Germline V gene lookup returns CDR1 LNHDA and CDR2 SQIVND (reference sequence). The V and J ends lost 6 bases and 2 bases, in that order; junction bases with no gene match: 9. This CDR3 is 16 amino acids long.

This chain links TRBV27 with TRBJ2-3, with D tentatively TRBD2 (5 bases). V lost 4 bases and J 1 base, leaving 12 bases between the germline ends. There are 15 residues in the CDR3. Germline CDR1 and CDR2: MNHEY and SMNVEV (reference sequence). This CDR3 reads CASSSGLSRTDTQYF. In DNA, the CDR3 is TGTGCCAGCAGTTCTGGACTGAGCCGCACAGATACGCAGTATTTT.

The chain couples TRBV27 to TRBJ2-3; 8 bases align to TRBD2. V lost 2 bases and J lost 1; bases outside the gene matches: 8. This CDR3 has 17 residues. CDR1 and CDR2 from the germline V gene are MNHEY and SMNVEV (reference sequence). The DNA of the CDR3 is TGTGCCAGCAGTTTAGGGGTGTTAGCGGGACGCACAGATACGCAGTATTTT. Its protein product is CASSLGVLAGRTDTQYF.

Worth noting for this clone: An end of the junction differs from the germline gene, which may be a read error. CDR3 nucleotides: TGTGCCACCAGCCAATTAACGGGGAACACTGAAGCTTTCTTT. Amino acid sequence: CATSQLTGNTEAFF. V is TRBV14 and J is TRBJ1-1; the D is unclear. Germline CDR1 SGHDN, CDR2 FVKESK. CDR3 length: 14 residues.

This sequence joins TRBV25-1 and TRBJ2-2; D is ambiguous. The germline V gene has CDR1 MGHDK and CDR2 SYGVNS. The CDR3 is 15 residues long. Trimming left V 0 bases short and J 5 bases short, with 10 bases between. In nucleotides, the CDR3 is TGTGCCAGCAGTGAATATGAATCTAGTACCGGGGAGCTGTTTTTT. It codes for CASSEYESSTGELFF.

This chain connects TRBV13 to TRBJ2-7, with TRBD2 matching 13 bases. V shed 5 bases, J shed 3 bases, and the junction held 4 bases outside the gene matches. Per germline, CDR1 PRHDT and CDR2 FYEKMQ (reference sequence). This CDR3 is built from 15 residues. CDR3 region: CASSPTSGRVYEQYF. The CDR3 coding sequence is TGTGCCAGCAGCCCCACTAGCGGGAGGGTCTACGAGCAGTACTTC. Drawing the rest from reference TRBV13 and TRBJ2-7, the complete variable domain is AAGVIQSPRHLIKEKRETATLKCYPIPRHDTVYWYQQGPGQDPQFLISFYEKMQSDKGSIPDRFSAQQFSDYHSELNMSSLELGDSALYFCASSPTSGRVYEQYFGPGTRLTVT.

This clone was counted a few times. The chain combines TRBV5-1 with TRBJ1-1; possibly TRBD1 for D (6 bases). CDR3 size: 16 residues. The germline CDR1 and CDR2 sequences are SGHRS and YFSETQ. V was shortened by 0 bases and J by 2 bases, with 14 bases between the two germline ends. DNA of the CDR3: TGCGCCAGCAGCTTGGCCGAAGGGGGAATAAACACTGAAGCTTTCTTT. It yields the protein CASSLAEGGINTEAFF.

The CDR3 reads CASSPETDEKLFF. CDR3 nucleotides: TGTGCCAGCTCACCTGAGACAGATGAAAAACTGTTTTTT. The chain combines TRBV18 with TRBJ1-4; D may be TRBD1 (5 bases). CDR3 size: 13 residues. Germline-derived CDR1 and CDR2 are KGHSH and LQKENI. V was shortened by 3 bases and J by 6 bases, with 8 bases between the two germline ends.

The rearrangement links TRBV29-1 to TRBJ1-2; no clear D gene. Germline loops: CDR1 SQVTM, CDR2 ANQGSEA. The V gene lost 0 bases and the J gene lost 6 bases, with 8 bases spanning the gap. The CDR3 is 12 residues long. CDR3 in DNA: TGCAGCGTTGAAGAGGGCTGGGATGGCTACACCTTC. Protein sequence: CSVEEGWDGYTF.

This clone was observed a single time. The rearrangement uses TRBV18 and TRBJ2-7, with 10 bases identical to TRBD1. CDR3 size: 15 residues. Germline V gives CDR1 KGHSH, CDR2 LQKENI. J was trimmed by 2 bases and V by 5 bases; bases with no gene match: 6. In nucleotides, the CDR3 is TGTGCCAGCTCAACGGCCGGGACAGGGGCCTACGAGCAGTACTTC. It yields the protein CASSTAGTGAYEQYF.

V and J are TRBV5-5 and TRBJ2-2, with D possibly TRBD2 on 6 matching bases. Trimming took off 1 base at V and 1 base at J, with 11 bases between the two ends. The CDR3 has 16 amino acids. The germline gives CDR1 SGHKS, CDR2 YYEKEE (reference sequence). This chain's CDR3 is CASSLSPGGNTGELFF. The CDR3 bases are TGTGCCAGCAGCTTGTCCCCCGGGGGGAACACCGGGGAGCTGTTTTTT.

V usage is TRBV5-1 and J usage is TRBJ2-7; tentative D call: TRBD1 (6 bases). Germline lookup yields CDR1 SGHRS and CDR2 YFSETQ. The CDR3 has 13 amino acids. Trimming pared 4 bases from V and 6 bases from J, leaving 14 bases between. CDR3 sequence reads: CASSHGQGLEQYF. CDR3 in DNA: TGCGCCAGCAGCCATGGTCAGGGGCTCGAGCAGTACTTC.

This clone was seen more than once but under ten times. DNA for the CDR3: TGTGCCAGCCACCAGGGAGGGACTAGCGGGAGTGGCGAGCAGTACTTC. The encoded protein is CASHQGGTSGSGEQYF. This chain connects TRBV4-2 to TRBJ2-7, with TRBD2 matching over 14 bases. The germline CDR1 and CDR2 sequences are LGHNA and YNFKEQ. V trimming: 8 bases; J trimming: 6 bases; junction bases outside the gene matches: 12. This CDR3 region has 16 residues.

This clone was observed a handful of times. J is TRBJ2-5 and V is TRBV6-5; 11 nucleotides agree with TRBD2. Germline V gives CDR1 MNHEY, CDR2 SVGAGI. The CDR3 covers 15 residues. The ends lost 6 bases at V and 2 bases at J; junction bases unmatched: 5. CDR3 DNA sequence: TGTGCCAGCAGCTCCAGACTAGCGGGGCAAGAGACCCAGTACTTC. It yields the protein CASSSRLAGQETQYF.